The following is a TCR beta chain sequence with its context. The antigen is undetermined. Cohort: HPV-negative, locally advanced oral cavity squamous cell carcinoma patients. The record originates from a study of neoadjuvant anti-PD-1 for oral cavity cancer. Blood libraries mostly used approximately 450 ng genomic DNA, six replicates each. Clones were sequenced by immunoSEQ multiplex PCR, and TCRdb holds only the in-frame ones, with some missing. The repertoire holds about 14,000 clones, with 62% as singletons. Study-level points and caveats: Non-responders to neoadjuvant nivolumab had significantly more clonal PBMC T cells than responders. Each response group had just three patients in TCR analyses.

The length of the CDR3 is 14 residues. Germline V gene sequence: CDR1 SGHKS, CDR2 YYEKEE (reference sequence). The germline V and J ends were trimmed by 2 bases and 0 bases, with 8 bases remaining between them. The chain joins TRBV5-5 to TRBJ1-1; D is unclear. The material sequenced was PBMCs, taken before nivolumab (anti-PD-1) treatment. The source of this sequence is a person aged 35-80 years with oral cavity squamous cell carcinoma. The CDR3 protein is CASSFIGVNTEAFF. CDR3 nucleotide sequence: TGTGCCAGCAGCTTTATCGGGGTGAACACTGAAGCTTTCTTT.